This T cell receptor beta chain is from a study of blood T cell repertoires in COVID-19. On the study more broadly: PBMCs, B-cell-depleted T cells, or T cells were the source of the cDNA or gDNA that made up the material.

This table comes from immunoSEQ multiplex PCR, and its TCRdb copy is limited to in-frame clones, with some not included. The table records more than 95,000 clones, around four fifths of them present only once. The length of the CDR3 is 15 residues. Looked up from germline, CDR1 is MGHRA and CDR2 is YSYEKL. V trimming: 4 bases; J trimming: 4 bases; junction bases outside the gene matches: 4. This chain connects TRBV4-1 to TRBJ2-7, with 13 nucleotides matching TRBD2. The sequence came from a man aged 55 to 70 with acute or convalescent COVID-19. The specimen was peripheral blood. In nucleotides, the CDR3 is TGCGCCAGCAGCCGATGGGGACTAGCGGGATACGAGCAGTACTTC. Amino acids: CASSRWGLAGYEQYF.